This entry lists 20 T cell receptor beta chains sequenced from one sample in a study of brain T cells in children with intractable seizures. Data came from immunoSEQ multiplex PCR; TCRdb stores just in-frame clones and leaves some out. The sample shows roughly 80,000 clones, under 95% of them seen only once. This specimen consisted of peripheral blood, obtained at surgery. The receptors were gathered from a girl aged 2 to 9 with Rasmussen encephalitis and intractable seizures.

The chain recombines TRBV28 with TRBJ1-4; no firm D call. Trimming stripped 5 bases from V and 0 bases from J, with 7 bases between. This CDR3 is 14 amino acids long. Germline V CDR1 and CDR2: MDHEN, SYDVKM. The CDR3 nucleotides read TGTGCCAGCAGTCGGGTTGCAACTAATGAAAAACTGTTTTTT. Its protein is CASSRVATNEKLFF.

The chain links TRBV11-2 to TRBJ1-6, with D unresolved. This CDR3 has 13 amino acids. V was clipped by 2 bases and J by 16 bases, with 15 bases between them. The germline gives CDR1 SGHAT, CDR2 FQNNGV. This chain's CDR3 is CASSLTEALPLHF. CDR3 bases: TGTGCCAGCAGCTTAACGGAGGCCCTCCCACTCCACTTT. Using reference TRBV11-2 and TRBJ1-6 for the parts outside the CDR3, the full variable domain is EAGVAQSPRYKIIEKRQSVAFWCNPISGHATLYWYQQILGQGPKLLIQFQNNGVVDDSQLPKDRFSAERLKGVDSTLKIQPAKLEDSAVYLCASSLTEALPLHFGNGTRLTVT.

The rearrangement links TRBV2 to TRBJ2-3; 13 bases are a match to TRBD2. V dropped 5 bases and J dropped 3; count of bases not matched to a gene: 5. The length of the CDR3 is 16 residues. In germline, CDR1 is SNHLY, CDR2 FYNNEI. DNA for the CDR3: TGTGCCAGCAGTTACCGGACTAGCGGGAGTACAGATACGCAGTATTTT. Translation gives CASSYRTSGSTDTQYF. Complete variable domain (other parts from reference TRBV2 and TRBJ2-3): EPEVTQTPSHQVTQMGQEVILRCVPISNHLYFYWYRQILGQKVEFLVSFYNNEISEKSEIFDDQFSVERPDGSNFTLKIRSTKLEDSAMYFCASSYRTSGSTDTQYFGPGTRLTVL.

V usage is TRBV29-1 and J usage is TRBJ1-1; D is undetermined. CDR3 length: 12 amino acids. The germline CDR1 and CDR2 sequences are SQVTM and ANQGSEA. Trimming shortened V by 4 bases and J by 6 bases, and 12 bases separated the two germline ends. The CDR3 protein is CSVVGSVSEAFF. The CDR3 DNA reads TGCAGCGTTGTTGGTTCCGTCTCTGAAGCTTTCTTT.

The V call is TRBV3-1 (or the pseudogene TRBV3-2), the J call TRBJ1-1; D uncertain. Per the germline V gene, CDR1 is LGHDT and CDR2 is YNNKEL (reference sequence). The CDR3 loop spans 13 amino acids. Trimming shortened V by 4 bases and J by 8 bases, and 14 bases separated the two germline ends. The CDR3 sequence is CASSPTRTVEAFF. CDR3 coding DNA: TGTGCCAGCAGCCCCACCAGGACGGTGGAAGCTTTCTTT.

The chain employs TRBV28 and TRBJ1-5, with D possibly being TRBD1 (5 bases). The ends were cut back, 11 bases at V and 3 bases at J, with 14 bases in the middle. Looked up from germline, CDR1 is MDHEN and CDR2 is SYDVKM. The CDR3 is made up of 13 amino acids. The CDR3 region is CALGQGLNQPQHF. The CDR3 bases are TGTGCCCTAGGGCAGGGCCTCAATCAGCCCCAGCATTTT. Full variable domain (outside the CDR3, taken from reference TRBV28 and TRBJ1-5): DVKVTQSSRYLVKRTGEKVFLECVQDMDHENMFWYRQDPGLGLRLIYFSYDVKMKEKGDIPEGYSVSREKKERFSLILESASTNQTSMYLCALGQGLNQPQHFGDGTRLSIL.

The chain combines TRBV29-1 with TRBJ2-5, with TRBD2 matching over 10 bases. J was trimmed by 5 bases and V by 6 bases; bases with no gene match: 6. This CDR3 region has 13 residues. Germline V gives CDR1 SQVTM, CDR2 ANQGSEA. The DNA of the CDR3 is TGCAGCGTAGCGGGAGGGCCCGGGGAGACCCAGTACTTC. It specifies CSVAGGPGETQYF.

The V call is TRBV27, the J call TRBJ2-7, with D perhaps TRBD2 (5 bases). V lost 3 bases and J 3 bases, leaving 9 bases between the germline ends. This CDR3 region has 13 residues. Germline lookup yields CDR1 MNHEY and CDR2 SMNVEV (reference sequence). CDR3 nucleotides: TGTGCCAGCAGTTTTGGACGGGGCTACGAGCAGTACTTC. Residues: CASSFGRGYEQYF.

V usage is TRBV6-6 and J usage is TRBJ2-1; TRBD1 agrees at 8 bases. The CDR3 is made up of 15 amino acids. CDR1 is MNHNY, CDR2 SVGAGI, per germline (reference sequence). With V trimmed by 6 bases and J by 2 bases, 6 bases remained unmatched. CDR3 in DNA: TGTGCCAGCAGGACCGGGACAGGCCCCTACAATGAGCAGTTCTTC. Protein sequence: CASRTGTGPYNEQFF.

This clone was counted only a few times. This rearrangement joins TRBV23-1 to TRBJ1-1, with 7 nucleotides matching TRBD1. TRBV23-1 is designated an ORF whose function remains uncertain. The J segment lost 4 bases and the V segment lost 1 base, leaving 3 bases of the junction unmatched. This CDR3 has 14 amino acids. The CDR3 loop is CASSQYEGATEAFF. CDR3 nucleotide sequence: TGCGCCAGCAGTCAATATGAGGGGGCCACTGAAGCTTTCTTT.

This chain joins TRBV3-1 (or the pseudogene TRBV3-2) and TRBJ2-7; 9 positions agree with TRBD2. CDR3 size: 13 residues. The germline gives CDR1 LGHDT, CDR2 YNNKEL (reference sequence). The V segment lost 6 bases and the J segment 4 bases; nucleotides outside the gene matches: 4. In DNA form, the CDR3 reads TGTGCCAGCAGATCGGGACTAGCTTACGAGCAGTACTTC. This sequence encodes CASRSGLAYEQYF.

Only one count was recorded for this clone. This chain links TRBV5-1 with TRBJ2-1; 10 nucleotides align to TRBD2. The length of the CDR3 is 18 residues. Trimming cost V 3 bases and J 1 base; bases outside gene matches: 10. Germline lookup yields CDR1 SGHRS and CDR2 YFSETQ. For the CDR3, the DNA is TGCGCCAGCAGCTCCGCTCTAGCGGGAGTTACGTCCTACAATGAGCAGTTCTTC. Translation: CASSSALAGVTSYNEQFF.

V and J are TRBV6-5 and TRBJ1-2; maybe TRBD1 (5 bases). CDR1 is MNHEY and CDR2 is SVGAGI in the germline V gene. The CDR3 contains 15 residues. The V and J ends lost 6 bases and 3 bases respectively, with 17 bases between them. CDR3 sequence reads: CASRGTVEKYYGYTF. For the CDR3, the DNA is TGTGCCAGCAGGGGGACGGTCGAAAAGTACTATGGCTACACCTTC.

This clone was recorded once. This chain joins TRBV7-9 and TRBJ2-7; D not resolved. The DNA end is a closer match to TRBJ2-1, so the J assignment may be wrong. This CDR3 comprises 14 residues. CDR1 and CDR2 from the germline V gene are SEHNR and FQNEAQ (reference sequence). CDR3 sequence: CASSPGFPPNEQFF. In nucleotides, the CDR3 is TGTGCCAGCAGCCCCGGCTTCCCCCCCAATGAGCAGTTCTTC.

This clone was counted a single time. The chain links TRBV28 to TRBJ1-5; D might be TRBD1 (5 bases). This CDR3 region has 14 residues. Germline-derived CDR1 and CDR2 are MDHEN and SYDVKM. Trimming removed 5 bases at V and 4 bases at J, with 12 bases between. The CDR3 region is CASSPPGGNQPQHF. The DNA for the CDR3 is TGTGCCAGCAGTCCCCCTGGGGGAAATCAGCCCCAGCATTTT.

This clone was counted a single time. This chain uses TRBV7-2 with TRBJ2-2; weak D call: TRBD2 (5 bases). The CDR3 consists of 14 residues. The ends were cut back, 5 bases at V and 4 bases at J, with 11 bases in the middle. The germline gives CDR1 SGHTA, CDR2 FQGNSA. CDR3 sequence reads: CASSRSGPTGELFF. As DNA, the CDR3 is TGTGCCAGCAGCCGGAGCGGACCCACCGGGGAGCTGTTTTTT.

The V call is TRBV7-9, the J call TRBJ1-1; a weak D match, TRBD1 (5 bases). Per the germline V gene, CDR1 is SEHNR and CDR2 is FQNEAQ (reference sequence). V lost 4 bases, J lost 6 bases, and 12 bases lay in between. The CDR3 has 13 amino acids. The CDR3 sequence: CASSSGHEAEAFF. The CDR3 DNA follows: TGTGCCAGCAGCTCTGGACATGAGGCTGAAGCTTTCTTT.

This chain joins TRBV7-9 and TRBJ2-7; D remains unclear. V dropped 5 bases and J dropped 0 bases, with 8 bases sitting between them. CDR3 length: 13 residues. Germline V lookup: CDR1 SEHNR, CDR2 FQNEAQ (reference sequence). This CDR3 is CASSLESSYEQYF. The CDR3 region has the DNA TGTGCCAGCAGCCTGGAGAGCTCCTACGAGCAGTACTTC.

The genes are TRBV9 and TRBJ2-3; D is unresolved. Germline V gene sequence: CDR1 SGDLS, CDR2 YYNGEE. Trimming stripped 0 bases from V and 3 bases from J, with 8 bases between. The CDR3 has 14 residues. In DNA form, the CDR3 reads TGTGCCAGCAGCGTAGCGGACGCTACAGATACGCAGTATTTT. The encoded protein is CASSVADATDTQYF.

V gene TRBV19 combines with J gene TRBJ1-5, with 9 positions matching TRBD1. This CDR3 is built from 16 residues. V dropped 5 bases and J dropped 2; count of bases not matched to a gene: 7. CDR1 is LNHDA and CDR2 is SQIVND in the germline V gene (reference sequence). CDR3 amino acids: CASSLDRGLGNQPQHF. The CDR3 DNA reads TGTGCCAGTAGTTTGGACAGGGGATTAGGCAATCAGCCCCAGCATTTT.